Listed below are T cell receptor beta chains from one sample, sequenced in a study of blood T cell repertoires in COVID-19. Sequencing was performed with immunoSEQ multiplex PCR; in TCRdb, only in-frame clones are kept and a portion is missing. The table shows fewer than 70,000 clones, with more than 80% occurring only once. The sample was peripheral blood. These receptors were obtained from an elderly woman with active COVID-19. The CDR3 runs from the conserved cysteine through the conserved F or W. Each record gives: J gene, D gene, V gene, clone size, CDR3 protein, CDR3 DNA. D genes are given only for firm matches. The size entry is marked missing in some rows and otherwise reads once, few, many or a size class.

>TRBJ1-3|NA|TRBV29-1|NA
CSVQAPGNTIYF
TGCAGCGTACAGGCTCCTGGAAACACCATATATTTT
>TRBJ2-2|NA|TRBV5-4|NA
CASSLGGVRAGTGELFF
TGTGCCAGCAGCTTGGGCGGCGTGAGAGCGGGCACCGGGGAGCTGTTTTTT
>TRBJ1-1|NA|TRBV28|NA
CASSSGGHENTEAFF
TGTGCCAGCAGTTCGGGAGGTCACGAGAACACTGAAGCTTTCTTT
>TRBJ2-1|TRBD2|TRBV5-1|NA
CASSLAASGAYNEQFF
TGCGCCAGCAGCTTGGCGGCTAGCGGTGCCTACAATGAGCAGTTCTTC
>TRBJ2-1|NA|TRBV13|NA
CASSYPSGNEQFF
TGTGCCAGCAGCTACCCCTCCGGCAATGAGCAGTTCTTC
>TRBJ2-7|TRBD2|TRBV7-2|NA
CASSLAGGPGEQYF
TGTGCCAGCAGCTTAGCGGGAGGGCCCGGCGAGCAGTACTTC
>TRBJ2-3|TRBD2|TRBV10-3|NA
CAISSGLAGSTDTQYF
TGTGCCATCAGTTCCGGACTAGCGGGGAGCACAGATACGCAGTATTTT
>TRBJ2-1|TRBD2|TRBV27|NA
CASRLAIDNEQFF
TGTGCCAGCAGACTAGCGATTGACAATGAGCAGTTCTTC
>TRBJ2-5|TRBD2|TRBV6-5|NA
CASSFAGVQETQYF
TGTGCCAGCAGTTTCGCGGGAGTGCAGGAGACCCAGTACTTC
>TRBJ2-5|TRBD2|TRBV2|NA
CASKALADQETQYF
TGTGCCAGCAAAGCTCTAGCGGACCAAGAGACCCAGTACTTC
>TRBJ1-2|NA|TRBV29-1|NA
CSVDIGQNYGYTF
TGCAGCGTTGATATAGGACAGAACTATGGCTACACCTTC
>TRBJ1-2|TRBD1|TRBV3-1/TRBV3-2|NA
CASSHHFDRVNYGYTF
TGTGCCAGCAGCCATCATTTCGACAGGGTGAACTATGGCTACACCTTC
>TRBJ2-4|NA|TRBV27|NA
CASSLGPGPANIQYF
TGTGCCAGCAGTTTAGGGCCAGGTCCGGCCAACATTCAGTACTTC
>TRBJ2-5|TRBD1|TRBV18|few
CASSTRTGGETQYF
TGTGCCAGCTCAACCCGGACAGGGGGAGAGACCCAGTACTTC
>TRBJ2-7|NA|TRBV2|NA
CASRARGGGSYEQYF
TGTGCCAGCAGAGCGCGAGGCGGCGGCTCCTACGAGCAGTACTTC
>TRBJ2-2|NA|TRBV5-1|NA
CASSPLIETGELFF
TGCGCCAGCAGCCCCTTAATAGAGACCGGGGAGCTGTTTTTT
>TRBJ2-7|NA|TRBV6-5|NA
CASSYSIAAYEQYF
TGTGCCAGCAGTTACTCGATAGCTGCGTATGAGCAGTACTTC
>TRBJ1-1|NA|TRBV3-1/TRBV3-2|NA
CASSGVALNTEAFF
TGTGCCAGCAGTGGAGTCGCGCTGAACACTGAAGCTTTCTTT
>TRBJ2-7|TRBD1|TRBV11-2|NA
CASSLQTGPEPSYEQYF
TGTGCCAGCAGCTTGCAGACAGGGCCAGAACCCTCCTACGAGCAGTACTTC
>TRBJ2-2|NA|TRBV2|NA
CASSELGLPNTGELFF
TGTGCCAGCAGTGAACTTGGCCTCCCGAACACCGGGGAGCTGTTTTTT
>TRBJ1-1|NA|TRBV2|NA
CASSETANTEAFF
TGTGCCAGCAGTGAGACAGCGAACACTGAAGCTTTCTTT
>TRBJ1-4|TRBD1|TRBV3-1/TRBV3-2|few
CASSPTGGDAEKLFF
TGTGCCAGCAGCCCCACAGGGGGGGACGCTGAAAAACTGTTTTTT
>TRBJ1-2|TRBD1|TRBV2|NA
CASSLQGLGQREYGGYTF
TGTGCCAGCAGCTTACAAGGATTGGGACAGCGAGAATATGGGGGCTACACCTTC
>TRBJ1-4|TRBD1|TRBV7-9|NA
CASSLTGELENEKLFF
TGTGCCAGCAGCCTGACAGGGGAGTTGGAAAATGAAAAACTGTTTTTT
>TRBJ2-3|NA|TRBV27|NA
CASSYDNVDTQYF
TGTGCCAGCAGCTACGACAACGTGGATACGCAGTATTTT